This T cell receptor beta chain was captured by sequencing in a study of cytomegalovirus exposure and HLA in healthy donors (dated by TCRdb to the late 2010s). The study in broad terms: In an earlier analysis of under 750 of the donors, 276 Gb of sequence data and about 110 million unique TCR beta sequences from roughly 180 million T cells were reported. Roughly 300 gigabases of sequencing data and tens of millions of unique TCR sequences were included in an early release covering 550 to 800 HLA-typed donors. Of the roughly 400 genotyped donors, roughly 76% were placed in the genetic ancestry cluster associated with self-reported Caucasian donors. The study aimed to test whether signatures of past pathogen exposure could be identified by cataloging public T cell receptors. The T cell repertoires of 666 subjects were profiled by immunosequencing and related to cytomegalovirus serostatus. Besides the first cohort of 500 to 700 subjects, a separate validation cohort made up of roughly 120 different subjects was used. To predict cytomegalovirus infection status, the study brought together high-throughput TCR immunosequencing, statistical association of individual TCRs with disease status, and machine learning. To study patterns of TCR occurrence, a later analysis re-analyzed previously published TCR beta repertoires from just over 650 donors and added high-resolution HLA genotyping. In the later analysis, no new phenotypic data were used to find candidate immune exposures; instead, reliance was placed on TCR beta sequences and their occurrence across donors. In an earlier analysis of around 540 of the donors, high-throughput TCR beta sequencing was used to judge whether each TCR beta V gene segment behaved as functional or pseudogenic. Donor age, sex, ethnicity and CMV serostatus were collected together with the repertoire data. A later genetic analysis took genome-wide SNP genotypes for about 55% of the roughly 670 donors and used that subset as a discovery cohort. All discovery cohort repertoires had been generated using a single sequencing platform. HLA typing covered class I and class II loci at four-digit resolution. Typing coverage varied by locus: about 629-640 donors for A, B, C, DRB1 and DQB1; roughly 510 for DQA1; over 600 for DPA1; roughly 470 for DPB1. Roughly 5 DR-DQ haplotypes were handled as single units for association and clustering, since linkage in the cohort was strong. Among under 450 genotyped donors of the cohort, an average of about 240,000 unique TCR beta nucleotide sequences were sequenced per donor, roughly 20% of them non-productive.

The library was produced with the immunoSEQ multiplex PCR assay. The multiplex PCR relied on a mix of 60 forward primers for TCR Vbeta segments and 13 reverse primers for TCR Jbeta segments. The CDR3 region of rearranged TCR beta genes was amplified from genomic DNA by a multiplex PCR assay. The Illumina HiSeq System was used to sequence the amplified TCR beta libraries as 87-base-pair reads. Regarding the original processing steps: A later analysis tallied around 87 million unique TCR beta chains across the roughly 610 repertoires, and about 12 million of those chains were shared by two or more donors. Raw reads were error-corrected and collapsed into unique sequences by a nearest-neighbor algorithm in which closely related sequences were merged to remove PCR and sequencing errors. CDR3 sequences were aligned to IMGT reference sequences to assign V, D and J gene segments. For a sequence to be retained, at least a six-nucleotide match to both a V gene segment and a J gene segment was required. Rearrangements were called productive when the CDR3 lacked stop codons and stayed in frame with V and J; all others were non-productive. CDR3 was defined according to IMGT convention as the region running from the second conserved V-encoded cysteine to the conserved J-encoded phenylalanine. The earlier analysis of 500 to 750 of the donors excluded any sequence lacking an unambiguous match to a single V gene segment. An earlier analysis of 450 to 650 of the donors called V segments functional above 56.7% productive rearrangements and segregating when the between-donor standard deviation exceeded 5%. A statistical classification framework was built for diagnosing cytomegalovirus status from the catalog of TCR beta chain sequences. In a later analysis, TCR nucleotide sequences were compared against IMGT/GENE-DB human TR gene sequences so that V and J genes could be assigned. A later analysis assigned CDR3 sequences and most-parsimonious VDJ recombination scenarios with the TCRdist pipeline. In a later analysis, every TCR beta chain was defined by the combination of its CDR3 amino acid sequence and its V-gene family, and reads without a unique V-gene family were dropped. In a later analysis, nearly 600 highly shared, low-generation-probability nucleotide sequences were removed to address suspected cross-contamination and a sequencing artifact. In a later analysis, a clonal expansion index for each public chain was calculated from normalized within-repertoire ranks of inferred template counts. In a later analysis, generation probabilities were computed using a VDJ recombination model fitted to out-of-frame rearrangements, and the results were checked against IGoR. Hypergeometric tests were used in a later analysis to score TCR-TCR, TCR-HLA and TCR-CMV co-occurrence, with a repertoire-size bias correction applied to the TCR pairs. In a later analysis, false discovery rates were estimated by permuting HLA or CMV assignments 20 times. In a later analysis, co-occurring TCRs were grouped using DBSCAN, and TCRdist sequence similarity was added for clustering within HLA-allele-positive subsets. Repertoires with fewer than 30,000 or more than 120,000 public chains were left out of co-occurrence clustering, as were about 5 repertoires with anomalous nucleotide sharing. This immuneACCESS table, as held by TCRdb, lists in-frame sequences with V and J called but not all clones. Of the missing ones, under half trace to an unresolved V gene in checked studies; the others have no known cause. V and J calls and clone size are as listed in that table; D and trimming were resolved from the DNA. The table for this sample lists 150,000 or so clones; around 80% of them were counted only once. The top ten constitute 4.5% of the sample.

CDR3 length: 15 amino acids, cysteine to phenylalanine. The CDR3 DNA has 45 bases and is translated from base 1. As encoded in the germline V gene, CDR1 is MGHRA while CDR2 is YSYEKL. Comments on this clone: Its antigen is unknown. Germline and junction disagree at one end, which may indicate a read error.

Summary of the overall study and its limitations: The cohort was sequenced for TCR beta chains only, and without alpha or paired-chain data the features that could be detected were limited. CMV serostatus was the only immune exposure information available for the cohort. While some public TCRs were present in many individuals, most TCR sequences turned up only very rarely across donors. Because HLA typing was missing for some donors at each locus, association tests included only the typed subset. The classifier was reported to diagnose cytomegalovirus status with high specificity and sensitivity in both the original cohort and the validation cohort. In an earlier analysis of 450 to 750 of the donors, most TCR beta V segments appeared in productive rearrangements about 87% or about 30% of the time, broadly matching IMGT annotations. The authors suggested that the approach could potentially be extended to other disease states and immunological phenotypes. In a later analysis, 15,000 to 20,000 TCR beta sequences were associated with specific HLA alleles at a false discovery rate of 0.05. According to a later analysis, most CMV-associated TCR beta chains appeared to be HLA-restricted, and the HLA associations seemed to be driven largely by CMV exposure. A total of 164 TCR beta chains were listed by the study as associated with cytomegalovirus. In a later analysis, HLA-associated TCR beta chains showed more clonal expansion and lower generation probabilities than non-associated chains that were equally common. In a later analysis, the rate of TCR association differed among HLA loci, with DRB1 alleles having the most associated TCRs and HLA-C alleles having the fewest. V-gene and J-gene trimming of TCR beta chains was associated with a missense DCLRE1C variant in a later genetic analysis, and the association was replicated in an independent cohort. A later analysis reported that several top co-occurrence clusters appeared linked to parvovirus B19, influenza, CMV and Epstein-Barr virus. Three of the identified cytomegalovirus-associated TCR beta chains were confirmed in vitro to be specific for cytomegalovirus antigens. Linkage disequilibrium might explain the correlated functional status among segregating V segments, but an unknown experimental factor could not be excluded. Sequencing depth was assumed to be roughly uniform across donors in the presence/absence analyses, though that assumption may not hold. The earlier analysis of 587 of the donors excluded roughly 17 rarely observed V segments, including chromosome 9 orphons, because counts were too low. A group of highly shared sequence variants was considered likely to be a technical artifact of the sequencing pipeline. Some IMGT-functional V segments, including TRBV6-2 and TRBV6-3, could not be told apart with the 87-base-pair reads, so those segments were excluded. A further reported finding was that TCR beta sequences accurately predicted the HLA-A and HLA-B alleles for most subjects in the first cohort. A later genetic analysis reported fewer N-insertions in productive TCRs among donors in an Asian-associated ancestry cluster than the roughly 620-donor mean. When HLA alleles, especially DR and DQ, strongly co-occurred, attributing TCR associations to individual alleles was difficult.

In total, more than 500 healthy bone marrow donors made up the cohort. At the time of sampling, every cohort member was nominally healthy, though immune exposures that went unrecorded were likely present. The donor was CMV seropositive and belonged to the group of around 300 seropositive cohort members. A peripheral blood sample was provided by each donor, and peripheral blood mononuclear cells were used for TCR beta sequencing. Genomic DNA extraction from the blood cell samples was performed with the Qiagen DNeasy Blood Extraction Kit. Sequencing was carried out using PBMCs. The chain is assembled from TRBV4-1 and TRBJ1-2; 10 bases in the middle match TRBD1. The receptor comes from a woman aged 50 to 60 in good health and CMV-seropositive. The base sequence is TGCGCCAGCAGTCAAGCCGGGACAGGGGAATATGGCTACACCTTC. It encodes CASSQAGTGEYGYTF.